Sequencing of this T cell receptor beta chain was carried out in a study of somatic mutations in cytotoxic T cells in rheumatoid arthritis. Study overall: After diagnosis, patient blood (about 30 ml EDTA) was drawn right away, before any treatment was given.

This CDR3 is built from 17 residues. Trimming took off 6 bases at V and 1 base at J, with 20 bases between the two ends. The germline V gene has CDR1 MDHEN and CDR2 SYDVKM. The protocol was immunoSEQ multiplex PCR, while the TCRdb copy is restricted to in-frame clones and leaves out a portion. The repertoire consists of over 15,000 clones, with about 85% occurring once and the leading ten covering approximately 11%. This receptor was identified in a man younger than 35 with rheumatoid arthritis. The sample comprised CD8+ T cells sorted from blood. The J gene is TRBJ2-3, the V gene TRBV28; TRBD2 might be the D (7 bases). CDR3 nucleotide sequence: TGTGCCAGCAGCTCAATAGGGGGGGGGCACGGCACAGATACGCAGTATTTT. It encodes CASSSIGGGHGTDTQYF.